Below, 10 T cell receptor beta chains from the same sample are listed, as sequenced in a study of T-cell memory formation after mild COVID-19. TCRdb re-derived calls from the 5' RACE reads in MiXCR, one entry per CDR3 protein. The sample carries under 450,000 distinct CDR3 sequences, 14% recorded once. The material sequenced was PBMCs or a T cell subset sorted from them (not recorded which). The receptors shown here come from a man aged 18 to 30 who had mild COVID-19 (a few samples of this study predate the infection). Cell type and time point are not known.

At least ten counts were recorded for this clonotype. V is TRBV5-1 and J is TRBJ2-1, with D hard to call. This CDR3 is 14 amino acids long. The V gene lost 0 bases and the J gene lost 10 bases, with 14 bases spanning the gap. Germline-derived CDR1 and CDR2 are SGHRS and YFSETQ. The CDR3 coding sequence is TGCGCCAGCAGCTTGGCAGAGACCTCCGGGGAGCAGTTCTTC. It codes for CASSLAETSGEQFF.

There are a few counts of this clonotype. The chain carries TRBV14 and TRBJ1-2; the match to TRBD1 covers 10 bases. The CDR3 has 15 residues. Trimming cost V 1 base and J 6 bases; bases outside gene matches: 5. Germline CDR1 is SGHDN and CDR2 is FVKESK. This CDR3 is CASSQVSGTGDGYTF. The CDR3 DNA sequence: TGTGCCAGCAGCCAAGTATCCGGGACAGGGGATGGCTACACCTTC.

The table lists this clonotype with many counts. This chain links TRBV7-9 with TRBJ2-7; 7 nucleotides align to TRBD1. V trimming: 3 bases; J trimming: 2 bases; junction bases outside the gene matches: 1. The CDR3 extends over 13 amino acids. CDR1 is SEHNR, CDR2 FQNEAQ, per germline (reference sequence). The CDR3 coding sequence is TGTGCCAGCAGCTTCGGGACAGCCTACGAGCAGTACTTC. Translating gives CASSFGTAYEQYF.

This chain joins TRBV20-1 and TRBJ2-5; 7 bases fit TRBD2. The germline CDR1 and CDR2 sequences are DFQATT and SNEGSKA (reference sequence). The CDR3 contains 14 residues. With 6 bases clipped from V and 5 bases from J, the junction kept 12 bases outside the gene matches. The CDR3 nucleotides are TGCAGTGCAGTCGGACTAGGAGGTTGGGAGACCCAGTACTTC. This translates into CSAVGLGGWETQYF.

The chain joins TRBV28 to TRBJ2-7; either TRBD1 or TRBD2 may fit D (5 bases each). This CDR3 spans 15 amino acids. Trimming left V 5 bases short and J 0 bases short, with 14 bases between. The germline V gene encodes CDR1 MDHEN and CDR2 SYDVKM. The CDR3 nucleotides read TGTGCCAGCAGTAACCGGGACGGTTACTCCTACGAGCAGTACTTC. The encoded protein is CASSNRDGYSYEQYF.

This clonotype was picked up a small number of times. This chain uses TRBV4-3 with TRBJ2-6, with D perhaps being TRBD1 or TRBD2 (5 bases each). In germline, CDR1 is LGHNA, CDR2 YSLEER. With 0 bases removed from V and 8 bases from J, the gap between germline ends came to 17 bases. CDR3 length: 17 residues. For the CDR3, the DNA is TGCGCCAGCAGCCAAGATGGGGACGAGGGGCTGACCAACGTCCTGACTTTC. Translating it yields CASSQDGDEGLTNVLTF.

The rearrangement uses TRBV19 and TRBJ1-2, with D possibly TRBD1 on 6 matching bases. This CDR3 has 13 amino acids. Trimming removed 4 bases from V and 8 bases from J, with 14 bases in between. Per the germline V gene, CDR1 is LNHDA and CDR2 is SQIVND (reference sequence). In DNA form, the CDR3 reads TGTGCCAGTAGTACCGGGGGGGGGCCCGGCTACACCTTC. Translating it yields CASSTGGGPGYTF. Looking up the rest from reference TRBV19 and TRBJ1-2 gives the full variable domain: DGGITQSPKYLFRKEGQNVTLSCEQNLNHDAMYWYRQDPGQGLRLIYYSQIVNDFQKGDIAEGYSVSREKKESFPLTVTSAQKNPTAFYLCASSTGGGPGYTFGSGTRLTVV.

The genes are TRBV11-3 and TRBJ2-3; 9 bases align to TRBD2. Germline V gene sequence: CDR1 SGHNT, CDR2 YENEEA. This CDR3 region has 16 residues. The ends lost 1 base at V and 5 bases at J; junction bases unmatched: 7. DNA of the CDR3: TGTGCCAGCAGCTTAGGAGCGGGGGGACGTCAAGATACGCAGTATTTT. This sequence encodes CASSLGAGGRQDTQYF.

The chain has TRBV12-3 or TRBV12-4 and TRBJ2-4; D is possibly TRBD1 or TRBD2 (5 bases each). Trimming removed 6 bases at V and 7 bases at J, with 13 bases between. CDR3 length: 13 amino acids. DNA of the CDR3: TGTGCCAGCAGCACCCCTTGGGGGAACATTCAGTACTTC. Translation gives CASSTPWGNIQYF.

This clonotype was seen a handful of times. V and J are TRBV7-9 and TRBJ1-4, with D unclear. Germline assignment: CDR1 SEHNR and CDR2 FQNEAQ (reference sequence). The CDR3 covers 13 residues. V was shortened by 5 bases and J by 7 bases, with 11 bases between the two germline ends. The CDR3 bases are TGTGCCAGCAGCCCATACGCAGCTGAAAAACTGTTTTTT. This translates into CASSPYAAEKLFF.